Sequencing of this T cell receptor (beta chain) was carried out in a study of OX40 agonist ivuxolimab in advanced cancers. Study at large: The mean age was roughly 60 years, ranging from about 23 to 79, with about 87% of participants male. General observations from the study: In a subset of nonresponders, normalized T-cell clonal expansion was also low. The work left the antigen specificity of expanded peripheral T cells undetermined.

A remark on this clone: Its antigen is as yet unknown.

The CDR3 length is 15 residues. Germline-derived CDR1 and CDR2 are SGDLS and YYNGEE. Losses at the gene ends were 4 bases for V and 0 bases for J; bases not matched to a gene: 5. Patients with a history of autoimmune disease or on systemic immunosuppression were excluded. The method was immunoSEQ multiplex PCR; TCRdb's version includes in-frame clones alone and lacks a portion of them. The sample contains approximately 35,000 clones, around four fifths of which appear only once. The sample here was CD4+ or CD8+ T cells sorted from blood, taken in a trial of the OX40 agonist ivuxolimab. This receptor was taken from an adult with an advanced solid tumor such as melanoma, head and neck, liver or kidney cancer. The chain recombines TRBV9 with TRBJ2-3; 7 nucleotides align to TRBD2. The DNA of the CDR3 is TGTGCCAGCAGCTCGAGCGGGGTAAGCACAGATACGCAGTATTTT. This sequence encodes CASSSSGVSTDTQYF.